Described below is a single TCR beta chain sequence and its context. Its antigen is unknown. Between the trimmed V and J ends, which lost 1 base and 0 bases, there was a span of 7 bases. Germline V gene data show CDR1 as SEHNR and CDR2 as FQNEAQ (reference sequence). The CDR3 is 15 amino acids. This sample was included in a study of cytomegalovirus exposure and HLA in healthy donors. Study-level points and caveats: Later work found that TCR association rates differed between HLA loci; DRB1 had the most and HLA-C the fewest. Association of a missense DCLRE1C variant with TCR beta V- and J-gene trimming was reported in a later analysis. Immune exposure information comprised only CMV serostatus. As a later analysis showed, several of the most significant clusters appeared to be linked to common viral pathogens.

Researchers ran the PCR with 60 Vbeta and 13 Jbeta primers. Using immunoSEQ multiplex PCR, the repertoire was profiled, and TCRdb retains in-frame clones only, with some absent. The table has about 110,000 clones, more than 60% seen once. This receptor was identified in a man aged 35 to 55 in good health and CMV-seronegative. This chain uses TRBV7-9 with TRBJ1-3; D not resolved. Sequencing was done on a sample of PBMCs. DNA of the CDR3: TGTGCCAGCAGCTTAGGGGCAGGCTCTGGAAACACCATATATTTT. Its translation is CASSLGAGSGNTIYF.